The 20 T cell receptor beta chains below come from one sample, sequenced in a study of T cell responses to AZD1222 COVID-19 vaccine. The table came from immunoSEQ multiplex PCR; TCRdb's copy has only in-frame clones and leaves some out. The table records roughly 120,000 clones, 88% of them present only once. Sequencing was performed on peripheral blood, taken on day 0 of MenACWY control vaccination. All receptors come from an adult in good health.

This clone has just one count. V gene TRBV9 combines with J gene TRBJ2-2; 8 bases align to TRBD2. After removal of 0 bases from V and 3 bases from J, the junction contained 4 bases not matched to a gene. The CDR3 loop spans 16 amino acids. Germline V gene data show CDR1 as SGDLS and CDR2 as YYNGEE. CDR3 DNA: TGTGCCAGCAGCGTAGTTGACGGGAGGGACACCGGGGAGCTGTTTTTT. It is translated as CASSVVDGRDTGELFF.

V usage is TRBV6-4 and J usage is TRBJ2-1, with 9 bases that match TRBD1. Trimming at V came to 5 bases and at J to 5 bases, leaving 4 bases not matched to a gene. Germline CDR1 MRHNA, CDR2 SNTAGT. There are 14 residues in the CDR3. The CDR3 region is CASSTGQGNNEQFF. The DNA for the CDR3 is TGTGCCAGCAGTACTGGACAGGGGAACAATGAGCAGTTCTTC.

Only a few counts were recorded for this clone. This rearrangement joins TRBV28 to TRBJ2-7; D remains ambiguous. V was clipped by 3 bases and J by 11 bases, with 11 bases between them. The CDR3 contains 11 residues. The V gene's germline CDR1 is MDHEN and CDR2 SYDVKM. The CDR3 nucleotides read TGTGCCAGCAGTTTGTCAAGGGATAAGTACTTC. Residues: CASSLSRDKYF.

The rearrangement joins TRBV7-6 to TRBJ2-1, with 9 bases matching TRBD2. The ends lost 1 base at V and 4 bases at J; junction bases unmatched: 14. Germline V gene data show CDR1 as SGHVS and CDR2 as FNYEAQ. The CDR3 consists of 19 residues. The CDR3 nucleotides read TGTGCCAGCAGCTTAGTGGCTAGCGGGGTTCGAGTCAGGTACAATGAGCAGTTCTTC. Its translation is CASSLVASGVRVRYNEQFF. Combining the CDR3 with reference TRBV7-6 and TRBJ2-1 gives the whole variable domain GAGVSQSPRYKVTKRGQDVALRCDPISGHVSLYWYRQALGQGPEFLTYFNYEAQQDKSGLPNDRFSAERPEGSISTLTIQRTEQRDSAMYRCASSLVASGVRVRYNEQFFGPGTRLTVL.

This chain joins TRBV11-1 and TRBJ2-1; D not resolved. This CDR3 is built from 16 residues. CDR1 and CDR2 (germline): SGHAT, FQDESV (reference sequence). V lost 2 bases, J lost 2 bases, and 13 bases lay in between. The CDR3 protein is CASSLRTPPAYNEQFF. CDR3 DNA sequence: TGTGCCAGCAGCTTAAGAACTCCCCCGGCCTACAATGAGCAGTTCTTC.

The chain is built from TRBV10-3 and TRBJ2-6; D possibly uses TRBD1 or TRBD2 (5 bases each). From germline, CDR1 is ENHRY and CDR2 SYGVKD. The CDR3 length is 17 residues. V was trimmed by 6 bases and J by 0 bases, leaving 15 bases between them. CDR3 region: CAIRSGRVLSGANVLTF. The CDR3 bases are TGTGCCATCAGGAGCGGCAGGGTCCTCTCTGGGGCCAACGTCCTGACTTTC.

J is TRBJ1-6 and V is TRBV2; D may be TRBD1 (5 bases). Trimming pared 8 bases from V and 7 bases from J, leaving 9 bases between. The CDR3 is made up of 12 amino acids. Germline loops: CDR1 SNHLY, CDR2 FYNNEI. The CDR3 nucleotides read TGTGCCAGCGTTACAGGAAATTCACCCCTCCACTTT. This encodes CASVTGNSPLHF.

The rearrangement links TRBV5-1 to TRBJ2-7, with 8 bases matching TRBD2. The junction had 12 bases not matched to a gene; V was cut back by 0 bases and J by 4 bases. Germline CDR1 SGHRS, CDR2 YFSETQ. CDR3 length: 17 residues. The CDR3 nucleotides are TGCGCCAGCAGCTTGGAAGGCGGCGGGAGGCTCGGGTACGAGCAGTACTTC. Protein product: CASSLEGGGRLGYEQYF.

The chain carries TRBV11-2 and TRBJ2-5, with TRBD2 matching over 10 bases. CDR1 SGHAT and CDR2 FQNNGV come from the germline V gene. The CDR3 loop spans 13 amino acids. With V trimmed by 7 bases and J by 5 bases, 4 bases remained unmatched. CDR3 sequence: CASTLAGAETQYF. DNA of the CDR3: TGTGCCAGCACCCTAGCGGGAGCCGAGACCCAGTACTTC.

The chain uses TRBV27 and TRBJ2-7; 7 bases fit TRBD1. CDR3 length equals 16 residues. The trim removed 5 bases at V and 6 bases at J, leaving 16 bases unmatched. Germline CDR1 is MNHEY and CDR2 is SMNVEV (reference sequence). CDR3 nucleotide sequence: TGTGCCAGCAGTCCTTATGGGGAGCTAGGACAGGTCGAGCAGTACTTC. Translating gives CASSPYGELGQVEQYF.

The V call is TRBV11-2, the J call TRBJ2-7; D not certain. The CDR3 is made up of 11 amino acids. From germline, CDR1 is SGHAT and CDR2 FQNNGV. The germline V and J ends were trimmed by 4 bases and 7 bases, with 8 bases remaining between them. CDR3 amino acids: CASSSWMEQYF. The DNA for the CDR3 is TGTGCCAGCAGCTCGTGGATGGAGCAGTACTTC. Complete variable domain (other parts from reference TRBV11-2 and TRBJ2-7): EAGVAQSPRYKIIEKRQSVAFWCNPISGHATLYWYQQILGQGPKLLIQFQNNGVVDDSQLPKDRFSAERLKGVDSTLKIQPAKLEDSAVYLCASSSWMEQYFGPGTRLTVT.

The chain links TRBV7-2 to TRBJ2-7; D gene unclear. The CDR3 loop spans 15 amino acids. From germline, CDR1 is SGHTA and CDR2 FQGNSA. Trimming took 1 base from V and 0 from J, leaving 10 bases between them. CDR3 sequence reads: CASSLESASSYEQYF. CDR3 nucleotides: TGTGCCAGCAGCTTAGAGTCAGCCAGCTCCTACGAGCAGTACTTC.

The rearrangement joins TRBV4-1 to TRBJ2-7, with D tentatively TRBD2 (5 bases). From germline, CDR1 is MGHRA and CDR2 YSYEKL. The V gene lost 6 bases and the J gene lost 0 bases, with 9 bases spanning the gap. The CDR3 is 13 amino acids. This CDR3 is CASSLGLSYEQYF. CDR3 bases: TGCGCCAGCAGTCTCGGACTCTCCTACGAGCAGTACTTC.

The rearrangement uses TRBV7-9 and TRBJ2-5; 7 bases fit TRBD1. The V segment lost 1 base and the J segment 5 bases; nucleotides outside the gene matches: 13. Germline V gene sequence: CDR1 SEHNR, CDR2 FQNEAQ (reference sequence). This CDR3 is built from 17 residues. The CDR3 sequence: CASSLGVIGRGIETQYF. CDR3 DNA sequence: TGTGCCAGCAGCTTAGGGGTAATTGGCAGGGGGATTGAGACCCAGTACTTC.

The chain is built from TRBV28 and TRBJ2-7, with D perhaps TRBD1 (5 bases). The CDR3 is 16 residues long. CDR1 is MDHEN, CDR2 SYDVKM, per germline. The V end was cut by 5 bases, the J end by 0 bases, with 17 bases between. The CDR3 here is CASSTTRRDYSYEQYF. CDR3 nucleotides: TGTGCCAGCAGTACGACCCGCAGGGATTACTCCTACGAGCAGTACTTC.

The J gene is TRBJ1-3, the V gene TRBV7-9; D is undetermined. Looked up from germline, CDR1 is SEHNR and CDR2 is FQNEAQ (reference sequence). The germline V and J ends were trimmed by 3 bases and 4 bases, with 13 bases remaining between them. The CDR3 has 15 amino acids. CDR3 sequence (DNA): TGTGCCAGCAGCTTGGTGCCTCCGGAAGGAAACACCATATATTTT. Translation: CASSLVPPEGNTIYF.

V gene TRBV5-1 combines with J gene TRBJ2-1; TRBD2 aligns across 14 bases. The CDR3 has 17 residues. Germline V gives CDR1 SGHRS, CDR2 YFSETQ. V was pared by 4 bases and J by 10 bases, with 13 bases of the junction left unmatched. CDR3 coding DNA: TGCGCCAGCAGCCTTACCATACGACTAGCGGGGGGGAACGAGCAGTTCTTC. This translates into CASSLTIRLAGGNEQFF.

The CDR3 is CASSLRPGTGTSYEQYF. CDR3 DNA sequence: TGTGCCAGCAGTCTGCGTCCCGGGACAGGGACCTCCTACGAGCAGTACTTC. The rearrangement links TRBV6-6 to TRBJ2-7, with 9 bases identical to TRBD1. The CDR3 runs to 17 residues. Losses at the gene ends were 5 bases for V and 0 bases for J; bases not matched to a gene: 11. CDR1 and CDR2 (germline): MNHNY, SVGAGI (reference sequence).

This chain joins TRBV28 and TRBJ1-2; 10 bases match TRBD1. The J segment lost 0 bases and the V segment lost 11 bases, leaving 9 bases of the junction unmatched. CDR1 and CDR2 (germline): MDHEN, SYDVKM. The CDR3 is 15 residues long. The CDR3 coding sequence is TGTGCCGAGTCCGGGACAGGGGTCCCTAACTATGGCTACACCTTC. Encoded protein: CAESGTGVPNYGYTF.

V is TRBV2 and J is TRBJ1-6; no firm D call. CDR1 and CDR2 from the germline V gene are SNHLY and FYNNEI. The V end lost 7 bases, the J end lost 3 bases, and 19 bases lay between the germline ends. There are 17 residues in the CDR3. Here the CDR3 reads CASTLKTDLFYNSPLHF. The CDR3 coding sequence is TGTGCCAGCACCCTAAAAACGGACCTTTTCTATAATTCACCCCTCCACTTT.